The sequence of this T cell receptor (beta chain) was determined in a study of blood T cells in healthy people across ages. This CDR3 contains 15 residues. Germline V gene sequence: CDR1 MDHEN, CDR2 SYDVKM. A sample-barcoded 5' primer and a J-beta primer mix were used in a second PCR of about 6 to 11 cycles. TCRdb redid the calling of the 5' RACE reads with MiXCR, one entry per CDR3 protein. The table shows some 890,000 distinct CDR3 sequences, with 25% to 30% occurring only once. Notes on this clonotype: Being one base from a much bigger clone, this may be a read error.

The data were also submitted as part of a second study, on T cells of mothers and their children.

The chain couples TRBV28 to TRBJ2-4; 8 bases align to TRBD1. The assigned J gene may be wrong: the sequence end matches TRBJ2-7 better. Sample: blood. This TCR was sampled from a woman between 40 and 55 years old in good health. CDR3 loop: CASSSRQGSIYEQYF. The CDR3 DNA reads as TGTGCCAGCAGTTCAAGACAGGGGTCCATCTACGAGCAGTACTTC.